The 25 T cell receptor beta chains below all came from one sample that was sequenced in a study of blood T cells in healthy people across ages. A J-beta primer mix and a sample-barcoded 5' primer were used in a second PCR of about 6 to 12 cycles. TCRdb re-called the 5' RACE reads through MiXCR, storing one row per CDR3 protein. The data contain about 830,000 distinct CDR3 sequences, around 62% of them singletons. The specimen was blood. These receptor sequences come from a young man in good health.

The chain has TRBV6-2 or TRBV6-3 and TRBJ2-1; no reliable D call. With 6 bases removed from V and 7 bases from J, the gap between germline ends came to 13 bases. Germline loops: CDR1 MNHEY, CDR2 SVGEGT. The CDR3 covers 13 residues. CDR3 region: CASSQYPQNEQFF. CDR3 sequence (DNA): TGTGCCAGCAGCCAATACCCCCAAAATGAGCAGTTCTTC.

This clonotype was detected a few times. The chain carries TRBV7-2 and TRBJ2-3; TRBD2 matches at 7 bases. Trimming took 5 bases from V and 13 from J; bases not matched to a gene: 9. Germline V gives CDR1 SGHTA, CDR2 FQGNSA. The CDR3 covers 12 residues. CDR3 protein: CASSPSGGSKYF. In nucleotides, the CDR3 is TGTGCCAGCAGCCCATCGGGGGGTTCGAAGTATTTT. Supplemented by reference TRBV7-2 and TRBJ2-3, the full variable domain reads GAGVSQSPSNKVTEKGKDVELRCDPISGHTALYWYRQSLGQGLEFLIYFQGNSAPDKSGLPSDRFSAERTGGSVSTLTIQRTQQEDSAVYLCASSPSGGSKYFGPGTRLTVL.

There are a few counts of this clonotype. The chain is built from TRBV6-6 and TRBJ2-1; no clear D. The germline gives CDR1 MNHNY, CDR2 SVGAGI (reference sequence). The CDR3 sequence is 12 residues long. V was shortened by 7 bases and J by 7 bases, with 11 bases between the two germline ends. The DNA of the CDR3 is TGTGCCAGCACAGGAGAGAAAAATGAGCAGTTCTTC. Its protein product is CASTGEKNEQFF.

The chain carries TRBV25-1 and TRBJ2-2, with 15 positions matching TRBD2. The CDR3 covers 18 residues. V trimming: 3 bases; J trimming: 0 bases; junction bases outside the gene matches: 2. Germline CDR1 reads MGHDK; CDR2 reads SYGVNS. The CDR3 is CASSEGLAGGSNTGELFF. CDR3 bases: TGTGCCAGCAGTGAGGGACTAGCGGGGGGCTCGAACACCGGGGAGCTGTTTTTT.

The chain recombines TRBV28 with TRBJ2-6; D ambiguous. V was pared by 6 bases and J by 2 bases, with 20 bases between. The CDR3 runs to 18 residues. The germline gives CDR1 MDHEN, CDR2 SYDVKM. The CDR3 coding sequence is TGTGCCAGCAGCCGCCACTATGGGCAGCCCCCTGGGGCCAACGTCCTGACTTTC. Translated, it gives CASSRHYGQPPGANVLTF.

Remarks on this clonotype: One end of the junction fails to match germline, which may point to a read error. The chain carries TRBV20-1 and TRBJ2-6; weak D call: TRBD2 (5 bases). The germline V gene encodes CDR1 DFQATT and CDR2 SNEGSKA (reference sequence). CDR3 length equals 14 residues. This CDR3 is CSTRDLSGANVLTF. As DNA, the CDR3 is TGCAGTACTAGAGACCTCTCTGGGGCCAACGTCCTGACTTTC.

This clonotype has only a few counts. The chain recombines TRBV7-9 with TRBJ2-7; TRBD1 might be the D (6 bases). Deletions cut 5 bases from V and 1 base from J, with 18 bases between. CDR3 length: 16 amino acids. Germline-derived CDR1 and CDR2 are SEHNR and FQNEAQ (reference sequence). CDR3 region: CASSPLTGKRSYEQYF. CDR3 in DNA: TGTGCCAGCAGCCCTCTTACAGGGAAACGGTCCTACGAGCAGTACTTC.

This clonotype has a single count. The chain carries TRBV5-1 and TRBJ1-2; D may be TRBD1 (5 bases). Trimming took 4 bases from V and 5 from J, leaving 15 bases between them. Looked up from germline, CDR1 is SGHRS and CDR2 is YFSETQ. This CDR3 is built from 14 residues. CDR3 region: CASSPGGSSYGYTF. DNA of the CDR3: TGCGCCAGCAGCCCGGGGGGGAGCTCTTATGGCTACACCTTC. Full variable domain (remainder filled in from reference TRBV5-1 and TRBJ1-2): KAGVTQTPRYLIKTRGQQVTLSCSPISGHRSVSWYQQTPGQGLQFLFEYFSETQRNKGNFPGRFSGRQFSNSRSEMNVSTLELGDSALYLCASSPGGSSYGYTFGSGTRLTVV.

This chain's CDR3 is CASSLTGGTQETQYF. The CDR3 DNA follows: TGTGCCAGCAGCTTAACAGGGGGCACTCAAGAGACCCAGTACTTC. The rearrangement uses TRBV7-2 and TRBJ2-5; 9 nucleotides agree with TRBD1. The germline V gene encodes CDR1 SGHTA and CDR2 FQGNSA. Unmatched junction bases numbered 3, after V lost 2 bases and J lost 2 bases. The CDR3 spans 15 residues.

The chain links TRBV6-1 to TRBJ2-7; 7 bases line up with TRBD2. The closer fit of TRBJ2-5 to the DNA end suggests the J call may be wrong. From germline, CDR1 is MNHNS and CDR2 SASEGT. The CDR3 totals 15 residues. The CDR3 protein is CASSEAGGVWETQYF. The CDR3 nucleotides read TGTGCCAGCAGTGAAGCGGGGGGGGTCTGGGAGACCCAGTACTTC.

This sequence joins TRBV9 and TRBJ2-1; D is unclear. The V and J ends lost 0 bases and 0 bases respectively, with 10 bases between them. Germline V gene sequence: CDR1 SGDLS, CDR2 YYNGEE. This CDR3 has 16 amino acids. The CDR3 DNA reads TGTGCCAGCAGCGTAGCTCCGGCGGTCTCCTACAATGAGCAGTTCTTC. Translating gives CASSVAPAVSYNEQFF.

Comment on this clonotype: The germline gene is not matched at one end of the junction; a read error may be the cause. The chain recombines TRBV2 with TRBJ2-5; weak D call: TRBD2 (6 bases). Germline V gives CDR1 SNHLY, CDR2 FYNNEI. The CDR3 sequence is 18 residues long. Here the CDR3 reads CASAGRRPSEGYQETQYF. DNA of the CDR3: TGTGCCAGTGCGGGACGCCGCCCGTCTGAGGGATACCAAGAAACCCAGTATTTC.

The chain is built from TRBV6-5 and TRBJ2-3, with no clear D. Germline CDR1 and CDR2: MNHEY and SVGAGI. The CDR3 runs 14 residues. The V end lost 4 bases, the J end lost 3 bases, and 11 bases lay between the germline ends. CDR3 amino acids: CASSSTGLTDTQYF. The CDR3 coding sequence is TGTGCCAGCAGTTCGACCGGGCTTACAGATACGCAGTATTTT.

This sequence joins TRBV7-9 and TRBJ1-1; weak D call: TRBD1 (5 bases). The V gene lost 1 base and the J gene lost 0 bases, with 12 bases spanning the gap. CDR1 is SEHNR, CDR2 FQNEAQ, per germline (reference sequence). This CDR3 has 16 residues. CDR3 in DNA: TGTGCCAGCAGCTTAGTAGCTGGGGCGGTGAACACTGAAGCTTTCTTT. It specifies CASSLVAGAVNTEAFF.

Only a few counts were recorded for this clonotype. The chain joins TRBV29-1 to TRBJ2-3; D uncertain. The CDR3 loop spans 12 amino acids. V lost 5 bases to trimming and J lost 0 bases, with 6 bases between them. Germline V gene lookup returns CDR1 SQVTM and CDR2 ANQGSEA. The CDR3 is CSVFTSTDTQYF. CDR3 nucleotide sequence: TGCAGCGTTTTCACTAGCACAGATACGCAGTATTTT.

In this sample, this clonotype turned up a few times. The chain uses TRBV6-2 or TRBV6-3 and TRBJ2-7, with TRBD1 matching over 9 bases. Germline trimming cut 6 bases from V and 4 bases from J; bases unmatched to any gene: 10. The CDR3 loop spans 15 amino acids. Germline V gives CDR1 MNHEY, CDR2 SVGEGT. In DNA form, the CDR3 reads TGTGCCAGCAGGGCCTCCGGGACAGGGTCGTACGAGCAGTACTTC. Translated: CASRASGTGSYEQYF.

The chain employs TRBV14 and TRBJ1-2; maybe TRBD1 (5 bases). The CDR3 spans 16 residues. Per the germline V gene, CDR1 is SGHDN and CDR2 is FVKESK. Trimming stripped 2 bases from V and 6 bases from J, with 19 bases between. The CDR3 DNA sequence: TGTGCCAGCAGCCAACTATGGCAGGGAGAATCTCATGGCTACACCTTC. This translates into CASSQLWQGESHGYTF. The full variable domain, rest sourced from reference TRBV14 and TRBJ1-2, is EAGVTQFPSHSVIEKGQTVTLRCDPISGHDNLYWYRRVMGKEIKFLLHFVKESKQDESGMPNNRFLAERTGGTYSTLKVQPAELEDSGVYFCASSQLWQGESHGYTFGSGTRLTVV.

This chain joins TRBV4-3 and TRBJ2-1; D uncertain. The germline V and J ends were trimmed by 5 bases and 4 bases, with 12 bases remaining between them. CDR1 is LGHNA, CDR2 YSLEER, per germline. The CDR3 contains 14 residues. CDR3 protein: CASSTLITYNEQFF. The CDR3 DNA reads TGCGCCAGCAGCACTCTGATCACTTACAATGAGCAGTTCTTC.

This clonotype was found once. The gene calls are TRBV7-2 and TRBJ2-5, with D possibly being TRBD1 or TRBD2 (6 bases each). Germline loops: CDR1 SGHTA, CDR2 FQGNSA. The CDR3 loop spans 14 amino acids. The V and J ends lost 5 bases and 4 bases respectively, with 14 bases between them. The CDR3 here is CASSRQDGGETQYF. CDR3 nucleotide sequence: TGTGCCAGCAGCCGACAGGACGGGGGAGAGACCCAGTACTTC.

J is TRBJ2-1 and V is TRBV7-3; possible D gene TRBD2, 5 bases. Deletions cut 1 base from V and 5 bases from J, with 15 bases between. This CDR3 has 16 amino acids. Germline V gene sequence: CDR1 SGHTA, CDR2 FQGTGA. In nucleotides, the CDR3 is TGTGCCAGCAGCTTAAAAGTTGGACTGCAGAACAATGAGCAGTTCTTC. This translates into CASSLKVGLQNNEQFF.

This chain links TRBV9 with TRBJ2-3; D gene ambiguous. CDR3 length: 16 amino acids. CDR1 is SGDLS, CDR2 YYNGEE, per germline. Trimming pared 0 bases from V and 0 bases from J, leaving 11 bases between. The CDR3 protein is CASSVGVGESTDTQYF. CDR3 bases: TGTGCCAGCAGCGTAGGCGTGGGCGAGAGCACAGATACGCAGTATTTT. Together with reference TRBV9 and TRBJ2-3, the CDR3 gives the full variable domain: DSGVTQTPKHLITATGQRVTLRCSPRSGDLSVYWYQQSLDQGLQFLIQYYNGEERAKGNILERFSAQQFPDLHSELNLSSLELGDSALYFCASSVGVGESTDTQYFGPGTRLTVL.

The chain uses TRBV5-1 and TRBJ2-7, with D unclear. Germline V lookup: CDR1 SGHRS, CDR2 YFSETQ. Trimming shortened V by 1 base and J by 6 bases, and 20 bases separated the two germline ends. The CDR3 sequence is 16 residues long. In nucleotides, the CDR3 is TGCGCCAGCAGCTTGAAGAACGCAGGACCCTCACTCGAGCAGTACTTC. It codes for CASSLKNAGPSLEQYF.

This sequence joins TRBV10-3 and TRBJ2-2; either TRBD1 or TRBD2 may fit D (5 bases each). Trimming took 9 bases from V and 0 from J, leaving 14 bases between them. This CDR3 is built from 15 residues. CDR1 is ENHRY, CDR2 SYGVKD, per germline. The CDR3 nucleotides are TGTGCCATATCCGGGACCTCAGCGAACACCGGGGAGCTGTTTTTT. It specifies CAISGTSANTGELFF.

This clonotype was detected only a few times. The chain links TRBV29-1 to TRBJ1-2; D possibly corresponds to TRBD1 (5 bases). The CDR3 sequence is 14 residues long. The germline V and J ends were trimmed by 6 bases and 2 bases, with 16 bases remaining between them. CDR1 SQVTM and CDR2 ANQGSEA come from the germline V gene. The CDR3: CSVEDRGRNYGYTF. DNA of the CDR3: TGCAGCGTCGAGGATCGGGGCAGAAACTATGGCTACACCTTC.

The chain couples TRBV9 to TRBJ2-3; possibly TRBD1 or TRBD2 for D (7 bases each). V was clipped by 4 bases and J by 5 bases, with 26 bases between them. There are 18 residues in the CDR3. Germline CDR1 and CDR2: SGDLS and YYNGEE. For the CDR3, the DNA is TGTGCCAGCAGCTCTTCAACCAGGGGGGGGCAGGTAGGAGATACGCAGTATTTT. Encoded protein: CASSSSTRGGQVGDTQYF.